This T cell receptor (beta chain) was captured in a study of blood T cells in healthy people across ages. Germline CDR1 reads ENHRY; CDR2 reads SYGVKD. Trimming stripped 2 bases from V and 0 bases from J, with 7 bases between. This CDR3 contains 14 residues. Combining a sample-barcoded 5' primer with a J-beta primer mix, a second PCR ran for about 7 to 11 cycles. Each CDR3 protein gets one entry after TCRdb re-called the 5' RACE reads with MiXCR. The sample gives about 750,000 distinct CDR3 sequences, approximately 55% of which show up once; approximately 40% is in the top ten. The sample, around 9.9 milliliters of peripheral blood, was drawn from each donor.

The chain has TRBV10-3 and TRBJ1-1; D not certain. The specimen was blood. This receptor was taken from a man of 80 years or more in good health. The CDR3 sequence: CAISEGQMNTEAFF. CDR3 DNA: TGTGCCATCAGTGAGGGGCAGATGAACACTGAAGCTTTCTTT.